These 22 T cell receptor beta chains originate from one sample sequenced in a study of Ad26.COV2.S vaccination and SARS-CoV-2 variants. Method: immunoSEQ multiplex PCR; TCRdb's copy keeps in-frame clones and lacks some. The table shows about 350,000 clones, with more than 75% occurring only once. Described treatment: 15 to 20 received Ad26.COV2.S at low or high dose, single or two shots; about five received placebo; per-sample allocation not given. The study sampled participants on day 63 after the first vaccine or placebo injection. The sequencing used peripheral blood, collected in a trial of Ad26.COV2.S vaccine versus placebo. All receptors come from a person aged 18-60 years who received the Ad26.COV2.S COVID-19 vaccine or a placebo.

The V gene is TRBV6-2 or TRBV6-3, the J gene TRBJ2-7; TRBD1 aligns across 9 bases. The CDR3 spans 17 residues. The V and J ends lost 5 bases and 3 bases, in that order; junction bases with no gene match: 14. CDR1 is MNHEY, CDR2 SVGEGT, per germline. The CDR3 region has the DNA TGTGCCAGCAGTAACCGGGACAGGGATATTGTAGGCTACGAGCAGTACTTC. Protein product: CASSNRDRDIVGYEQYF.

The chain carries TRBV30 and TRBJ1-2; D ambiguous. The CDR3 has 13 amino acids. Deletions cut 0 bases from V and 4 bases from J, with 9 bases between. Germline CDR1 is GTSNPN and CDR2 is SVGIG (reference sequence). CDR3 loop: CAWSVHGSYGYTF. The CDR3 bases are TGTGCCTGGAGTGTACACGGGTCCTATGGCTACACCTTC.

This chain links TRBV28 with TRBJ2-1, with 15 bases that match TRBD2. Looked up from germline, CDR1 is MDHEN and CDR2 is SYDVKM. Germline trimming cut 10 bases from V and 2 bases from J; bases unmatched to any gene: 9. This CDR3 contains 17 residues. The CDR3 DNA reads as TGTGCCACCAGAGGACTAGCGGGAGGGCCAACCTACAATGAGCAGTTCTTC. As protein: CATRGLAGGPTYNEQFF.

The rearrangement uses TRBV5-6 and TRBJ1-1; a possible D gene is TRBD1 (5 bases). The CDR3 is made up of 15 amino acids. Germline CDR1 and CDR2: SGHDT and YYEEEE. The V end lost 4 bases, the J end lost 0 bases, and 13 bases lay between the germline ends. The CDR3 here is CASSGDRTMNTEAFF. The CDR3 nucleotides are TGTGCCAGCAGCGGGGATAGGACAATGAACACTGAAGCTTTCTTT.

This chain links TRBV6-4 with TRBJ2-2; D is possibly TRBD2 (5 bases). The CDR3 length is 15 residues. Trimming removed 3 bases from V and 5 bases from J, with 13 bases in between. The V gene's germline CDR1 is MRHNA and CDR2 SNTAGT. The CDR3 loop reads CASSEGVDITGELFF. In DNA form, the CDR3 reads TGTGCCAGCAGTGAGGGAGTAGATATTACCGGGGAGCTGTTTTTT.

The chain carries TRBV12-3 or TRBV12-4 and TRBJ1-5, with D uncertain. This CDR3 spans 13 amino acids. Trimming shortened V by 3 bases and J by 8 bases, and 11 bases separated the two germline ends. CDR3 region: CASSFSAGEPQHF. The CDR3, as DNA: TGTGCCAGCAGTTTCTCCGCAGGAGAGCCCCAGCATTTT.

The chain carries TRBV5-1 and TRBJ2-3; TRBD2 matches 9 bases. The V segment lost 0 bases and the J segment 0 bases; nucleotides outside the gene matches: 8. Germline V gene sequence: CDR1 SGHRS, CDR2 YFSETQ. The CDR3 is made up of 18 amino acids. CDR3 in amino acids: CASSLGASGTASTDTQYF. Written as DNA, the CDR3 is TGCGCCAGCAGCTTGGGGGCTAGCGGGACCGCTAGCACAGATACGCAGTATTTT.

V usage is TRBV9 and J usage is TRBJ1-3; no clear D gene. Trimming cost V 0 bases and J 3 bases, with 7 bases left between them. The CDR3 runs to 14 residues. Germline lookup yields CDR1 SGDLS and CDR2 YYNGEE. CDR3 sequence: CASSVEVVGNTIYF. CDR3 in DNA: TGTGCCAGCAGCGTAGAGGTAGTTGGAAACACCATATATTTT.

This clone was seen repeatedly, ten times or more. The gene calls are TRBV5-6 and TRBJ1-1, with D possibly matching TRBD1 (6 bases). The CDR3 contains 14 residues. Trimming pared 2 bases from V and 6 bases from J, leaving 14 bases between. In germline, CDR1 is SGHDT, CDR2 YYEEEE. The CDR3 loop is CASSLQGGSPEAFF. The CDR3 nucleotides read TGTGCCAGCAGCTTACAGGGAGGGTCCCCTGAAGCTTTCTTT.

The chain couples TRBV10-3 to TRBJ1-1; D is possibly TRBD1 (5 bases). V was clipped by 0 bases and J by 4 bases, with 12 bases between them. CDR3 length: 15 amino acids. Germline V gene lookup returns CDR1 ENHRY and CDR2 SYGVKD. DNA of the CDR3: TGTGCCATCAGTGAGTCCGGGGGGACTGGCACTGAAGCTTTCTTT. Its protein product is CAISESGGTGTEAFF.

The V call is TRBV15, the J call TRBJ1-2, with unresolved D. V gave up 0 bases and J gave up 7 bases, with 6 bases separating them. Germline V CDR1 and CDR2: LNHNV, YYDKDF (reference sequence). This CDR3 contains 12 residues. Written as DNA, the CDR3 is TGTGCCACCAGCAGAGAGGAGGGTGGCTACACCTTC. It translates to CATSREEGGYTF. The entire variable domain, with the rest obtained from reference TRBV15 and TRBJ1-2, is as follows: DAMVIQNPRYQVTQFGKPVTLSCSQTLNHNVMYWYQQKSSQAPKLLFHYYDKDFNNEADTPDNFQSRRPNTSFCFLDIRSPGLGDTAMYLCATSREEGGYTFGSGTRLTVV.

The chain has TRBV9 and TRBJ2-1, with TRBD2 matching 11 bases. CDR1 is SGDLS, CDR2 YYNGEE, per germline. The V and J ends lost 0 bases and 4 bases, in that order; junction bases with no gene match: 6. The CDR3 is 17 residues long. CDR3 nucleotides: TGTGCCAGCAGCGTAGAAGGACTAGCGGGCAGATACAATGAGCAGTTCTTC. Translating it yields CASSVEGLAGRYNEQFF.

The chain uses TRBV14 and TRBJ1-6, with D possibly being TRBD1 (6 bases). V lost 2 bases, J lost 7 bases, and 12 bases lay in between. Germline V gene lookup returns CDR1 SGHDN and CDR2 FVKESK. CDR3 length: 15 residues. CDR3 DNA: TGTGCCAGCAGCCAATTCGGGCAGGGGAATTCACCCCTCCACTTT. As protein: CASSQFGQGNSPLHF.

This clone was observed a few times. The genes are TRBV6-6 and TRBJ1-2; 9 nucleotides line up with TRBD1. The CDR3 loop spans 13 amino acids. After removal of 7 bases from V and 3 bases from J, the junction contained 3 bases not matched to a gene. The germline gives CDR1 MNHNY, CDR2 SVGAGI (reference sequence). The CDR3 coding sequence is TGTGCCAGCAATACAGGGGGCGACTATGGCTACACCTTC. Protein sequence: CASNTGGDYGYTF.

The chain couples TRBV7-6 to TRBJ2-5; D assignment may be TRBD1 or TRBD2 (5 bases each). V was pared by 0 bases and J by 2 bases, with 16 bases between. This CDR3 is built from 17 residues. Germline CDR1 and CDR2: SGHVS and FNYEAQ. The CDR3 region is CASSLALPGRNQETQYF. CDR3 in DNA: TGTGCCAGCAGCTTAGCGTTGCCGGGGCGGAATCAAGAGACCCAGTACTTC.

The chain uses TRBV7-8 and TRBJ1-6, with D uncertain. Germline CDR1 and CDR2: SGHVS and FQNEAQ. V gave up 5 bases and J gave up 12 bases, with 20 bases separating them. The length of the CDR3 is 15 residues. Here the CDR3 DNA reads TGTGCCAGCAGCCCCTCCGCGGCCCTGGTGATACCCCTCCACTTT. It yields the protein CASSPSAALVIPLHF.

V is TRBV11-2 and J is TRBJ2-7; D is undetermined. The CDR3 contains 15 residues. The germline V gene encodes CDR1 SGHAT and CDR2 FQNNGV. Trimming pared 1 base from V and 6 bases from J, leaving 16 bases between. In nucleotides, the CDR3 is TGTGCCAGCAGCTTAGTCCCCACGATCCCGTCCGAGCAGTACTTC. Residues: CASSLVPTIPSEQYF.

The chain combines TRBV30 with TRBJ1-3; D not certain. The V end was cut by 3 bases, the J end by 4 bases, with 10 bases between. Germline CDR1 and CDR2: GTSNPN and SVGIG (reference sequence). This CDR3 is 13 amino acids long. CDR3 region: CAWRPLGGNTIYF. CDR3 sequence (DNA): TGTGCCTGGAGGCCCCTGGGCGGAAACACCATATATTTT.

This clone was counted only a few times. V usage is TRBV4-1 and J usage is TRBJ1-4; TRBD1 aligns across 7 bases. V was clipped by 8 bases and J by 8 bases; unmatched bases: 23. Germline lookup yields CDR1 MGHRA and CDR2 YSYEKL. CDR3 length: 18 residues. The CDR3 is CASRETGTGWTVLEKLFF. In DNA, the CDR3 is TGCGCCAGCCGAGAGACAGGGACCGGCTGGACGGTCCTCGAAAAACTGTTTTTT.

The rearrangement links TRBV18 to TRBJ2-1; tentative D call: TRBD2 (6 bases). The ends were cut back, 1 base at V and 5 bases at J, with 15 bases in the middle. This CDR3 spans 16 amino acids. Germline V gene sequence: CDR1 KGHSH, CDR2 LQKENI. The CDR3 reads CASSPQSSVLHNEQFF. In DNA, the CDR3 is TGTGCCAGCTCACCACAGTCTAGCGTCCTCCACAATGAGCAGTTCTTC.

The gene calls are TRBV9 and TRBJ2-7; maybe TRBD1 (6 bases). Germline loops: CDR1 SGDLS, CDR2 YYNGEE. The CDR3 spans 13 residues. V was shortened by 7 bases and J by 6 bases, with 17 bases between the two germline ends. CDR3 sequence reads: CASGVGTTGEQYF. The CDR3 bases are TGTGCCAGCGGGGTTGGGACAACTGGCGAGCAGTACTTC.

The chain uses TRBV6-5 and TRBJ2-7; D tentatively fits TRBD1 or TRBD2 (5 bases each). The CDR3 sequence is 16 residues long. Trimming took off 0 bases at V and 7 bases at J, with 19 bases between the two ends. Germline CDR1 MNHEY, CDR2 SVGAGI. The CDR3 spells CASSYSSGLGAGEQYF. CDR3 nucleotides: TGTGCCAGCAGTTACTCGTCGGGCCTCGGGGCTGGTGAGCAGTACTTC.